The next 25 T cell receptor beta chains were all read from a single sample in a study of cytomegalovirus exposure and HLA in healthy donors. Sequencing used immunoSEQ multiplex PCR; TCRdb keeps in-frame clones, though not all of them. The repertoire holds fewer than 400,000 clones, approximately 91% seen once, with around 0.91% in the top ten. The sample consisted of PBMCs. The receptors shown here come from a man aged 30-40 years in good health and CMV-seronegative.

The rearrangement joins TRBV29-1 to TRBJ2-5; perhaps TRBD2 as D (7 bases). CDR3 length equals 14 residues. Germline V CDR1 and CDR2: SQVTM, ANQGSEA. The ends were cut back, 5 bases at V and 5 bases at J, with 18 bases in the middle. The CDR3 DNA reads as TGCAGCGTTCTCCCGGGGGGAAGGGGGGAGACCCAGTACTTC. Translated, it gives CSVLPGGRGETQYF. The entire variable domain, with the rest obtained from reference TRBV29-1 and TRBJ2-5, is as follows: SAVISQKPSRDICQRGTSLTIQCQVDSQVTMMFWYRQQPGQSLTLIATANQGSEATYESGFVIDKFPISRPNLTFSTLTVSNMSPEDSSIYLCSVLPGGRGETQYFGPGTRLLVL.

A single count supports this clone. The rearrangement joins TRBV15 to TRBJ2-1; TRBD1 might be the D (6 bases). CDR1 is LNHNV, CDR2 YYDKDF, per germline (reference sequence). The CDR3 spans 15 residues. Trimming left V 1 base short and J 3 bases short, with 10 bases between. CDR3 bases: TGTGCCACCAGCAGAGGGACAGCGGACTACAATGAGCAGTTCTTC. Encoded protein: CATSRGTADYNEQFF.

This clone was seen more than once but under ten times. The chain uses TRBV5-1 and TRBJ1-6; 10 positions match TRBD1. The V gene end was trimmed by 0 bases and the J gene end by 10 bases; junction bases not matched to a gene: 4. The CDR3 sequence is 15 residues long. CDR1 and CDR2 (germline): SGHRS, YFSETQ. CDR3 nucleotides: TGCGCCAGCAGCTTGGGGGACAGGGGACGGTCACCCCTCCACTTT. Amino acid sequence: CASSLGDRGRSPLHF.

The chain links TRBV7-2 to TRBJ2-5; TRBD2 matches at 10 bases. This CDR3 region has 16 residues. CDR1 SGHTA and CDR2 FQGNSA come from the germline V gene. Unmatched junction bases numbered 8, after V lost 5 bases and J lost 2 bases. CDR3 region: CASSPRLAGGQETQYF. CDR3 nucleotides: TGTGCCAGCAGCCCCCGACTAGCGGGTGGACAAGAGACCCAGTACTTC.

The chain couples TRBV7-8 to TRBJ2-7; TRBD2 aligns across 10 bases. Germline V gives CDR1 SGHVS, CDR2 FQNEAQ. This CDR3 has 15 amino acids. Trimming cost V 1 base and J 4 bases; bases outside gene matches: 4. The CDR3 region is CASSLEVAGGYEQYF. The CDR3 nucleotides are TGTGCCAGCAGCTTAGAGGTAGCGGGGGGTTACGAGCAGTACTTC. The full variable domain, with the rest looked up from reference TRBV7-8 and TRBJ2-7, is GAGVSQSPRYKVAKRGQDVALRCDPISGHVSLFWYQQALGQGPEFLTYFQNEAQLDKSGLPSDRFFAERPEGSVSTLKIQRTQQEDSAVYLCASSLEVAGGYEQYFGPGTRLTVT.

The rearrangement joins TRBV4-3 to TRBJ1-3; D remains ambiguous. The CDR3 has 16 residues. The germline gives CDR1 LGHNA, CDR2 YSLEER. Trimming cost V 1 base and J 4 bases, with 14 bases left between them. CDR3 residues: CASSQGLYLNGNTIYF. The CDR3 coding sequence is TGCGCCAGCAGCCAAGGACTGTATCTGAACGGAAACACCATATATTTT.

As DNA, the CDR3 is TGTGCCAGCAGCGTAGGGACAGGGGCCGAATACACTGAAGCTTTCTTT. It is translated as CASSVGTGAEYTEAFF. The chain carries TRBV9 and TRBJ1-1, with 9 nucleotides matching TRBD1. The junction had 6 bases not matched to a gene; V was cut back by 0 bases and J by 3 bases. Germline loops: CDR1 SGDLS, CDR2 YYNGEE. The CDR3 is 16 amino acids.

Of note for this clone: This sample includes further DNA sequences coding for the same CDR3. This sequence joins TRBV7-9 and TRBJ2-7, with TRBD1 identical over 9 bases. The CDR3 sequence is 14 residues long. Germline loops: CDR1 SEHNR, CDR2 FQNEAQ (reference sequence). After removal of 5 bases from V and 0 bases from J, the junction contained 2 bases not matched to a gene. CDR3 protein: CASSPTGGSYEQYF. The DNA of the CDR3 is TGTGCCAGCAGCCCGACAGGGGGCTCCTACGAGCAGTACTTC.

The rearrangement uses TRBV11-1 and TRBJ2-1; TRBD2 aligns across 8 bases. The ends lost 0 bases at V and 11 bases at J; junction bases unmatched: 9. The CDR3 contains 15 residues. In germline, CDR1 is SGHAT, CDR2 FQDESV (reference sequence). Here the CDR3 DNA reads TGTGCCAGCAGCTTAGCACTAGCGGTGTGGGGGCAGCAGTTCTTC. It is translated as CASSLALAVWGQQFF.

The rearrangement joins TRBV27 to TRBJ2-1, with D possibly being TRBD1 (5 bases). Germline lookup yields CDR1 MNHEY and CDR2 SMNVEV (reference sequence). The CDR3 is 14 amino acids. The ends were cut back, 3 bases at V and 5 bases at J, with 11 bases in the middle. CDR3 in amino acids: CASSLTALNNEQFF. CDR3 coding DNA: TGTGCCAGCAGTTTGACAGCGTTGAACAATGAGCAGTTCTTC.

In DNA, the CDR3 is TGTGCCACCAGGGCAGCGGGGGGATCAGATACGCAGTATTTT. Its protein is CATRAAGGSDTQYF. V and J are TRBV15 and TRBJ2-3; 9 bases are shared with TRBD2. CDR1 is LNHNV and CDR2 is YYDKDF in the germline V gene (reference sequence). After removal of 6 bases from V and 4 bases from J, the junction contained 5 bases not matched to a gene. The CDR3 sequence is 14 residues long.

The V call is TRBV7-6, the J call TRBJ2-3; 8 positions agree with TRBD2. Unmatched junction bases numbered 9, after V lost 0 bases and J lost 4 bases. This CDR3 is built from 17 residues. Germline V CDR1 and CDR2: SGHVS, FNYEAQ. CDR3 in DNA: TGTGCCAGCAGCTTAGCGGTCGGGGGGGCCTCTGCAGATACGCAGTATTTT. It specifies CASSLAVGGASADTQYF.

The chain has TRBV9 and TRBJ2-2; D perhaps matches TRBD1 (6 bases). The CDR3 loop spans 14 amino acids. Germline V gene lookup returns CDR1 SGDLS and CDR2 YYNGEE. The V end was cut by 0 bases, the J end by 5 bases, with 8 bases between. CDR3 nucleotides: TGTGCCAGCAGCGTAGGGGGGCTAACCGGGGAGCTGTTTTTT. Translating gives CASSVGGLTGELFF.

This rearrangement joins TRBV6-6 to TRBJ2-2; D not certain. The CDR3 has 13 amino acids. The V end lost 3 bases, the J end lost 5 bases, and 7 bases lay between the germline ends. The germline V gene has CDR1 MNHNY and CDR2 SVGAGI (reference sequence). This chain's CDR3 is CASSYQQTGELFF. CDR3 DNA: TGTGCCAGCAGTTATCAACAGACCGGGGAGCTGTTTTTT.

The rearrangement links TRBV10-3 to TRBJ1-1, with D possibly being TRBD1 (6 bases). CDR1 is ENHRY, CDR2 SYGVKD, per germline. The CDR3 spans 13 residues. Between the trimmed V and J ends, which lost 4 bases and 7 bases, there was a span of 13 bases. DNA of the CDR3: TGTGCCATCAGTGTACGACAGGACCATGAAGCTTTCTTT. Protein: CAISVRQDHEAFF.

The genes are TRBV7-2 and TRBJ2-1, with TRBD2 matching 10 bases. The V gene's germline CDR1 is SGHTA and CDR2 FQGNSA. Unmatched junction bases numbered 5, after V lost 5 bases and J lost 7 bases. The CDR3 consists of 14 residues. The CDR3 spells CASSTSGGANEQFF. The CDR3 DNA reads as TGTGCCAGCAGCACCAGCGGGGGGGCAAATGAGCAGTTCTTC.

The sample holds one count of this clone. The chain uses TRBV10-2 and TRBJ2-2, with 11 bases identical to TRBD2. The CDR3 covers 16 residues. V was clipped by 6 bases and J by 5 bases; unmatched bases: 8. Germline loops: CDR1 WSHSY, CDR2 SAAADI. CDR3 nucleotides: TGCGCCAGCAGATATAGCGGGGGGGCTGAGACCGGGGAGCTGTTTTTT. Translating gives CASRYSGGAETGELFF.

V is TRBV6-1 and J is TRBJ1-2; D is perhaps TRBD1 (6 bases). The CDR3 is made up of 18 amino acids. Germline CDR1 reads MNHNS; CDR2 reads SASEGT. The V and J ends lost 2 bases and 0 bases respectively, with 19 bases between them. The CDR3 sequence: CASSEIRNRVRTNYGYTF. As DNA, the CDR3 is TGTGCCAGCAGTGAAATTCGAAACAGGGTTCGCACTAACTATGGCTACACCTTC.

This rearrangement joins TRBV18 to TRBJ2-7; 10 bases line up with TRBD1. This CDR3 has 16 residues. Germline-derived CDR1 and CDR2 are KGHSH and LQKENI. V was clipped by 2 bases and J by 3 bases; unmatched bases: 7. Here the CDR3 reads CASSPKVTGGDYEQYF. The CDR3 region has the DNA TGTGCCAGCTCACCAAAAGTGACAGGGGGCGACTACGAGCAGTACTTC.

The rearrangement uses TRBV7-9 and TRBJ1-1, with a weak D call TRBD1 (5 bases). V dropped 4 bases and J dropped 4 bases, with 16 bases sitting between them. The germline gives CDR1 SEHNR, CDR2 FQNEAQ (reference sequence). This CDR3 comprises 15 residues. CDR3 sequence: CASSSGLGPGTEAFF. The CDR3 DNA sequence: TGTGCCAGCAGCTCCGGTCTGGGGCCAGGCACTGAAGCTTTCTTT.

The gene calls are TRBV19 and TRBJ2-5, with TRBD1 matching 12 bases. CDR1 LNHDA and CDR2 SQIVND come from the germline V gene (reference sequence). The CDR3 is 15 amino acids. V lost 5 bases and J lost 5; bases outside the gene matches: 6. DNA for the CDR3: TGTGCCAGTAGTTGGGACAGGGGGCTGGGGGAGACCCAGTACTTC. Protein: CASSWDRGLGETQYF.

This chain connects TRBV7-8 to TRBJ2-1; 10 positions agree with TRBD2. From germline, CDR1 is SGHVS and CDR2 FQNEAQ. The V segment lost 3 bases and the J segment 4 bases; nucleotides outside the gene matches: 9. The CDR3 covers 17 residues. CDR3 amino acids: CASSFRASGGIYNEQFF. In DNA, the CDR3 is TGTGCCAGCAGCTTTCGTGCTAGCGGGGGAATTTACAATGAGCAGTTCTTC.

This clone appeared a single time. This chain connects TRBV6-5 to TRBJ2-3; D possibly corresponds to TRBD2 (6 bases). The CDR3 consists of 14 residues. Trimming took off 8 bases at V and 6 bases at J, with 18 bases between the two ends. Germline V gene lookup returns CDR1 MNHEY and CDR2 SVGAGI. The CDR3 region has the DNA TGTGCCAGCCGGGGGTCCCTTTTTGGGGATACGCAGTATTTT. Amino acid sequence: CASRGSLFGDTQYF.

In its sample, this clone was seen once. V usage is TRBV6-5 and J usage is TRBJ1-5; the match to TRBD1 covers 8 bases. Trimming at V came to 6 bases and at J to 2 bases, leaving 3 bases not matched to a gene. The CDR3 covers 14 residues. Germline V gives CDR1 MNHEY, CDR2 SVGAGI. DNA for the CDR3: TGTGCCAGCAGGAAGGACAGGGGCAATCAGCCCCAGCATTTT. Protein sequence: CASRKDRGNQPQHF.

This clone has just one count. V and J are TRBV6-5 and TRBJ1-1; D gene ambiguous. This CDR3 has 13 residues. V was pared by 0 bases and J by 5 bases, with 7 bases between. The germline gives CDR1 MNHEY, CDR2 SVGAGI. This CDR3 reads CASSYSVATEAFF. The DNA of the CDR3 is TGTGCCAGCAGTTACTCTGTGGCTACTGAAGCTTTCTTT.